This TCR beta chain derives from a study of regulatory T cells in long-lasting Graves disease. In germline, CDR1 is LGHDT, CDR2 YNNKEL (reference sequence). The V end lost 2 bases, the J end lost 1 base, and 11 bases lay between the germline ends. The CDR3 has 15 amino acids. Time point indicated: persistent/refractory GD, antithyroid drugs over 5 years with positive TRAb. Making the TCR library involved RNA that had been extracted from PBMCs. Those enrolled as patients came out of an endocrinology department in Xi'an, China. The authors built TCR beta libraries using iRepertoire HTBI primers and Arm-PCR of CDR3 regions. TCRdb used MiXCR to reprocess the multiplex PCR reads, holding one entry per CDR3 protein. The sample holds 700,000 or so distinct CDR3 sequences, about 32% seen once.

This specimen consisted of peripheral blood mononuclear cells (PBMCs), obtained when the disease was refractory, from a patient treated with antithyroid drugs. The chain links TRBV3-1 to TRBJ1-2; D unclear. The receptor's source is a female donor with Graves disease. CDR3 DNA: TGTGCCAGCAGCCAAACCGCGGGGATTAACTATGGCTACACCTTC. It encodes CASSQTAGINYGYTF.